Below, 10 T cell receptor beta chains from the same sample are listed, as sequenced in a study of T cells in Graves' hyperthyroidism and ophthalmopathy. Using RNA transcripts as the source, TCR beta CDR3 regions were amplified. When the TCR CDR3 underwent first-round RT-PCR, the HTBI primer set was used. TCRdb itself ran the multiplex PCR reads through MiXCR, one entry per CDR3 protein. Of 390,000 or so distinct CDR3 sequences detected, roughly 14% appear once; the ten largest clones hold around 13%. Material for sequencing was blood. Receptor source: a man between 18 and 35 years old with Graves' ophthalmopathy.

At least ten counts were recorded for this clonotype. The gene calls are TRBV12-3 or TRBV12-4 and TRBJ1-6; D is possibly TRBD1 (5 bases). Trimming removed 3 bases at V and 12 bases at J, with 9 bases between. The CDR3 has 12 residues. The CDR3 DNA sequence: TGTGCCAGCAGTTTGGGAAGGGGACCCCTCCACTTT. Protein: CASSLGRGPLHF.

The chain couples TRBV6-1 to TRBJ2-7, with D perhaps matching TRBD1 (6 bases). The V gene lost 5 bases and the J gene lost 5 bases, with 19 bases spanning the gap. The CDR3 runs 15 residues. Germline-derived CDR1 and CDR2 are MNHNS and SASEGT. CDR3 residues: CASSLNQGITNEQYF. In DNA form, the CDR3 reads TGTGCCAGCAGTTTGAATCAGGGGATTACGAACGAGCAGTACTTC.

Ten or more counts support this clonotype. The chain employs TRBV11-3 and TRBJ2-3; D possibly uses TRBD1 or TRBD2 (5 bases each). The germline V gene encodes CDR1 SGHNT and CDR2 YENEEA. V dropped 2 bases and J dropped 0 bases, with 12 bases sitting between them. This CDR3 spans 16 amino acids. The CDR3 DNA is TGTGCCAGCAGCTTAAACTCCGGGGCTAGCACAGATACGCAGTATTTT. Amino acid sequence: CASSLNSGASTDTQYF. Supplemented by reference TRBV11-3 and TRBJ2-3, the full variable domain reads EAGVVQSPRYKIIEKKQPVAFWCNPISGHNTLYWYLQNLGQGPELLIRYENEEAVDDSQLPKDRFSAERLKGVDSTLKIQPAELGDSAVYLCASSLNSGASTDTQYFGPGTRLTVL.

This clonotype was recorded at least ten times. The rearrangement uses TRBV7-8 and TRBJ2-7; no firm D call. V was clipped by 4 bases and J by 4 bases, with 5 bases between them. The CDR3 consists of 11 residues. The germline V gene encodes CDR1 SGHVS and CDR2 FQNEAQ. The DNA for the CDR3 is TGTGCCAGCAGCTACAATTACGAGCAGTACTTC. Translated, it gives CASSYNYEQYF.

This clonotype was detected many times. The chain carries TRBV5-1 and TRBJ2-3; D perhaps matches TRBD1 (7 bases). Trimming took 0 bases from V and 4 from J, leaving 15 bases between them. The germline CDR1 and CDR2 sequences are SGHRS and YFSETQ. CDR3 size: 16 residues. In nucleotides, the CDR3 is TGCGCCAGCAGCTTGGCGCAGGGGGGATCCGCAGATACGCAGTATTTT. Translating it yields CASSLAQGGSADTQYF.

This clonotype occurred many times. The chain's CDR3 is CASSPTGGVGSYEQYF. The CDR3 DNA sequence: TGCGCCAGCAGCCCTACAGGGGGGGTTGGTTCCTACGAGCAGTACTTC. The chain combines TRBV5-1 with TRBJ2-7; tentatively, D is TRBD1 (8 bases). The CDR3 extends over 16 amino acids. The germline V and J ends were trimmed by 4 bases and 1 base, with 18 bases remaining between them. Germline values: CDR1 SGHRS, CDR2 YFSETQ. The full variable domain, rest sourced from reference TRBV5-1 and TRBJ2-7, is KAGVTQTPRYLIKTRGQQVTLSCSPISGHRSVSWYQQTPGQGLQFLFEYFSETQRNKGNFPGRFSGRQFSNSRSEMNVSTLELGDSALYLCASSPTGGVGSYEQYFGPGTRLTVT.

At least ten counts were recorded for this clonotype. The chain carries TRBV11-2 and TRBJ1-5; D not certain. Looked up from germline, CDR1 is SGHAT and CDR2 is FQNNGV. The CDR3 spans 13 residues. Trimming removed 1 base from V and 4 bases from J, with 5 bases in between. The CDR3 protein is CASSLGENQPQHF. CDR3 bases: TGTGCCAGCAGCTTAGGGGAGAATCAGCCCCAGCATTTT.

This clonotype turned up a few times. The chain carries TRBV20-1 and TRBJ2-7, with 7 bases identical to TRBD1. J lost 0 bases, V lost 4 bases, and 15 bases had no gene match. The germline V gene has CDR1 DFQATT and CDR2 SNEGSKA (reference sequence). The CDR3 length is 17 residues. The CDR3 bases are TGCAGTGCTACTGACGGTAATATACAGGGGATCTCCTACGAGCAGTACTTC. It translates to CSATDGNIQGISYEQYF.

This clonotype showed up many times. The chain uses TRBV14 and TRBJ2-7; D is ambiguous. Germline loops: CDR1 SGHDN, CDR2 FVKESK. This CDR3 has 14 residues. With 3 bases removed from V and 3 bases from J, the gap between germline ends came to 12 bases. CDR3 coding DNA: TGTGCCAGCAGCCAGAACTCCATACACTACGAGCAGTACTTC. Amino acid sequence: CASSQNSIHYEQYF.

V is TRBV20-1 and J is TRBJ2-3; the D is unclear. CDR1 and CDR2 from the germline V gene are DFQATT and SNEGSKA (reference sequence). CDR3 length equals 17 residues. V was clipped by 4 bases and J by 6 bases, with 26 bases between them. CDR3 protein: CSATPQLRTKSGDTQYF. CDR3 DNA sequence: TGCAGTGCTACTCCCCAGTTGCGGACCAAGAGTGGGGATACGCAGTATTTT.